The 15 T cell receptor beta chains below come from one sample, sequenced in a study of T cells after yellow fever vaccination. One entry per CDR3 protein, called by TCRdb with MiXCR from the 5' RACE reads. The data hold about 73,000 distinct CDR3 sequences, with around 7% observed a single time. The material was CD8+ T cells sorted from PBMCs, obtained on the day of the yellow fever booster vaccination. The source is a man aged 25 to 45 who received the YFV17D yellow fever vaccine.

To note about this clonotype: Germline and junction disagree at one end, which may indicate a read error. This sequence joins TRBV5-1 and TRBJ2-5, with 7 bases lining up with TRBD2. Per germline, CDR1 SGHRS and CDR2 YFSETQ. This CDR3 is 14 amino acids long. The CDR3 sequence is CASTGPGGQEAQYF. The CDR3 nucleotides are TGCGCCAGCACTGGGCCGGGAGGACAAGAGGCCCAGTACTTC.

The J gene is TRBJ2-1, the V gene TRBV4-3; a weak D match, TRBD2 (5 bases). The length of the CDR3 is 16 residues. Germline V gives CDR1 LGHNA, CDR2 YSLEER. V lost 2 bases, J lost 7 bases, and 18 bases lay in between. The DNA for the CDR3 is TGCGCCAGCAGCCAATTTTCTGTGGGAGTCGCTAATGAGCAGTTCTTC. Amino acid sequence: CASSQFSVGVANEQFF.

As concerns this clonotype: It is unclear where the CDR3 begins or ends on the DNA, so no DNA is shown, and the CDR3 is as TCRdb lists it. The chain couples TRBV29-1 to TRBJ2-2; the D call TRBD1 from the table was never checked on the DNA. The CDR3 spans 15 amino acids, including both terminal residues. Looked up from germline, CDR1 is SQVTM and CDR2 is ANQGSEA. Here the CDR3 reads CSVFGPGVSDGELFF.

Many counts were recorded for this clonotype. This chain links TRBV5-1 with TRBJ1-5; TRBD1 matches 7 bases. Germline values: CDR1 SGHRS, CDR2 YFSETQ. V lost 0 bases, J lost 0 bases, and 0 bases stayed unmatched. CDR3 size: 15 residues. The CDR3 is CASSLGQGSNQPQHF. Written as DNA, the CDR3 is TGCGCCAGCAGCTTGGGACAGGGTAGCAATCAGCCCCAGCATTTT.

This clonotype was seen only once. The V gene is TRBV12-3 or TRBV12-4, the J gene TRBJ1-1, with D uncertain. With 7 bases removed from V and 1 base from J, the gap between germline ends came to 10 bases. This CDR3 is built from 13 residues. Written as DNA, the CDR3 is TGTGCCAGCACCTTGGGTAGGAACACTGAAGCTTTCTTT. Its translation: CASTLGRNTEAFF.

This clonotype was seen a handful of times. The V call is TRBV7-9, the J call TRBJ2-1; TRBD2 agrees at 8 bases. V lost 4 bases and J lost 4; bases outside the gene matches: 9. Germline V gives CDR1 SEHNR, CDR2 FQNEAQ (reference sequence). The length of the CDR3 is 16 residues. DNA of the CDR3: TGTGCCAGCAGCTCCATGGGGACTAGTAATTACAATGAGCAGTTCTTC. The encoded protein is CASSSMGTSNYNEQFF.

V and J are TRBV7-9 and TRBJ2-1; the D gene is possibly TRBD2 (5 bases). This CDR3 is built from 17 residues. CDR1 and CDR2 from the germline V gene are SEHNR and FQNEAQ (reference sequence). The V end was cut by 7 bases, the J end by 0 bases, with 19 bases between. CDR3 in DNA: TGTGCCAGCATCCCCATCCGTCGGGGAACCTCCTACAATGAGCAGTTCTTC. It is translated as CASIPIRRGTSYNEQFF.

This chain joins TRBV28 and TRBJ2-1, with D hard to call. Per the germline V gene, CDR1 is MDHEN and CDR2 is SYDVKM. The germline V and J ends were trimmed by 4 bases and 8 bases, with 12 bases remaining between them. The CDR3 is made up of 13 amino acids. CDR3 protein: CASSSNPRDEQFF. CDR3 in DNA: TGTGCCAGCAGTTCTAATCCCCGAGATGAGCAGTTCTTC.

There are a few counts of this clonotype. V is TRBV28 and J is TRBJ2-1; D is uncertain. Trimming stripped 5 bases from V and 10 bases from J, with 12 bases between. CDR3 length: 12 residues. Germline loops: CDR1 MDHEN, CDR2 SYDVKM. The DNA of the CDR3 is TGTGCCAGCAGTCCCGATCGGTCCGAGCAGTTCTTC. Residues: CASSPDRSEQFF.

This chain joins TRBV5-4 and TRBJ2-1; 7 positions match TRBD1. Per germline, CDR1 SGHNT and CDR2 YYREEE (reference sequence). V gave up 2 bases and J gave up 10 bases; unmatched junction bases: 12. The CDR3 runs to 15 residues. In DNA form, the CDR3 reads TGTGCCAGCAGCTTTTATCAACAGGGGACGGGCGAGCAGTTCTTC. It is translated as CASSFYQQGTGEQFF. Full variable domain (outside the CDR3, taken from reference TRBV5-4 and TRBJ2-1): ETGVTQSPTHLIKTRGQQVTLRCSSQSGHNTVSWYQQALGQGPQFIFQYYREEENGRGNFPPRFSGLQFPNYSSELNVNALELDDSALYLCASSFYQQGTGEQFFGPGTRLTVL.

The V gene is TRBV2, the J gene TRBJ2-1, with TRBD2 matching over 11 bases. The CDR3 consists of 15 residues. From germline, CDR1 is SNHLY and CDR2 FYNNEI. The trim removed 8 bases at V and 2 bases at J, leaving 5 bases unmatched. CDR3 DNA: TGTGCCAGCCCTCTAGCGGGAGGCCCCTACAATGAGCAGTTCTTC. Translation: CASPLAGGPYNEQFF.

This chain connects TRBV28 to TRBJ2-2; 8 nucleotides line up with TRBD1. Germline loops: CDR1 MDHEN, CDR2 SYDVKM. The CDR3 extends over 16 amino acids. V gave up 7 bases and J gave up 3 bases; unmatched junction bases: 10. CDR3 DNA sequence: TGTGCCAGCACTTACCTGCTCAGGGGGCACACCGGGGAGCTGTTTTTT. Translated, it gives CASTYLLRGHTGELFF.

This clonotype showed up just a few times. The genes are TRBV7-6 and TRBJ2-1; D may be TRBD2 (6 bases). The CDR3 consists of 14 residues. The germline CDR1 and CDR2 sequences are SGHVS and FNYEAQ. Trimming took off 3 bases at V and 10 bases at J, with 16 bases between the two ends. CDR3 sequence: CASSLGTAAWEQFF. The CDR3 nucleotides are TGTGCCAGCAGCTTGGGGACTGCCGCCTGGGAGCAGTTCTTC. Filled out from reference TRBV7-6 and TRBJ2-1, the complete variable domain reads GAGVSQSPRYKVTKRGQDVALRCDPISGHVSLYWYRQALGQGPEFLTYFNYEAQQDKSGLPNDRFSAERPEGSISTLTIQRTEQRDSAMYRCASSLGTAAWEQFFGPGTRLTVL.

Only a few counts were recorded for this clonotype. This sequence joins TRBV7-6 and TRBJ2-2; D not certain. V shed 11 bases and J shed 6 bases, with 7 bases lying between them. CDR3 length: 10 residues. CDR1 SGHVS and CDR2 FNYEAQ come from the germline V gene. The CDR3 DNA reads TGTGCCGTTAAACCCGGGGAGCTGTTTTTT. This encodes CAVKPGELFF.

The sample holds many counts of this clonotype. This rearrangement joins TRBV9 to TRBJ1-4; 9 nucleotides align to TRBD1. Trimming cost V 4 bases and J 3 bases; bases outside gene matches: 7. The CDR3 covers 16 residues. Germline-derived CDR1 and CDR2 are SGDLS and YYNGEE. Here the CDR3 reads CASSNRDRVANEKLFF. The CDR3 coding sequence is TGTGCCAGCAGCAACCGGGACAGGGTTGCTAATGAAAAACTGTTTTTT.